This TCR beta chain came from a study of T-cell reconstitution after alpha-beta-depleted transplantation in children. Study-wide findings and caveats: For some patients, TCRbeta diversity was high at day 60 because of recipient T cells and thymic progenitors that survived. Once a year had passed after transplant, T-cell counts and diversity came mostly from newly produced T cells. It was reported that alpha-beta T cells came from several hundred expanded graft clones (about two months after transplant).

Preparation of the TCRbeta library used unique molecular identifiers. MiXCR was run by TCRdb on the PCR reads, yielding one entry per CDR3 protein. Found here are approximately 230,000 distinct CDR3 sequences, roughly 23% of them singletons; the top ten hold approximately 2.5%. Many counts were recorded for this clonotype. The antigen remains unidentified. The CDR3 extends over 15 amino acids. The V gene lost 5 bases and the J gene lost 0 bases, with 17 bases spanning the gap. Germline CDR1 DFQATT, CDR2 SNEGSKA (reference sequence). This TCR derives from a girl aged 2 to 10 with Fanconi anemia, due to receive a stem cell transplant. Sample: PBMCs, taken before TCRalphabeta/CD19-depleted stem cell transplant. The chain links TRBV20-1 to TRBJ2-7, with D perhaps matching TRBD2 (6 bases). This CDR3 is CSALLLGSGSYEQYF. The CDR3 DNA follows: TGCAGTGCTTTACTTTTAGGTAGCGGCTCCTACGAGCAGTACTTC.